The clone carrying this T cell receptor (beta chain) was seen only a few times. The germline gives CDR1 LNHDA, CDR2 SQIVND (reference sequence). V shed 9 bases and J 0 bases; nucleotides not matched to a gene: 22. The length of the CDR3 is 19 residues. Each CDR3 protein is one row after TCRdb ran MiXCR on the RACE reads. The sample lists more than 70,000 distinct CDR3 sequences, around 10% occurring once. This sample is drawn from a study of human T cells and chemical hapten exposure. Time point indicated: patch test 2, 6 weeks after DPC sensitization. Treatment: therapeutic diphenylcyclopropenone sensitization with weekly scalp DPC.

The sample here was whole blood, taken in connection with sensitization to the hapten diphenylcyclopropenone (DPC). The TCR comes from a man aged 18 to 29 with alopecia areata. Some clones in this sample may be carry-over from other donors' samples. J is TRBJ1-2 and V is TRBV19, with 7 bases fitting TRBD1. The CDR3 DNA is TGTGCCAGCACCCCTTCACCGGGACAGACCCTGGGGACTAACTATGGCTACACCTTC. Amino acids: CASTPSPGQTLGTNYGYTF.